This TCR beta chain was recorded in a study of cytomegalovirus exposure and HLA in healthy donors. Germline values: CDR1 SGHRS, CDR2 YFSETQ. With 0 bases removed from V and 3 bases from J, the gap between germline ends came to 11 bases. The CDR3 loop spans 15 amino acids. The PCR employed 60 Vbeta primers together with 13 Jbeta primers. Here immunoSEQ multiplex PCR was the method, and the copy in TCRdb shows in-frame clones only, minus some. The table has 100,000 to 150,000 clones, around 77% seen once; the top ten hold over 10%. The source material was PBMCs. The chain carries TRBV5-1 and TRBJ2-3; a weak D match, TRBD1 (6 bases). The source is a woman between 35 and 50 years old in good health and CMV-seropositive. The DNA for the CDR3 is TGCGCCAGCAGCTTGGTAGGACAGTCAACAGATACGCAGTATTTT. Translating gives CASSLVGQSTDTQYF.